This T cell receptor beta chain emerged from a study of identical twins. General study results and limits: Findings depended on cross-sectional statistics rather than tracking the same donors.

The CDR3 extends over 13 amino acids. Trimming at V came to 0 bases and at J to 12 bases, leaving 10 bases not matched to a gene. From germline, CDR1 is DFQATT and CDR2 SNEGSKA (reference sequence). Via MiXCR, TCRdb re-called the 5' RACE reads, giving one row per CDR3 protein. The data contain 240,000 or so distinct CDR3 sequences, about 10% of them singletons. This clonotype was recorded many times. Antigen unknown. The chain links TRBV20-1 to TRBJ2-7, with 8 bases that match TRBD2. The source is a man between 45 and 60 years old in good health. The sequencing input was memory T cells sorted from blood. Written as DNA, the CDR3 is TGCAGTGCTAGAGATTCGTCGGGAGGGCCCCCGTACTTC. As protein: CSARDSSGGPPYF.